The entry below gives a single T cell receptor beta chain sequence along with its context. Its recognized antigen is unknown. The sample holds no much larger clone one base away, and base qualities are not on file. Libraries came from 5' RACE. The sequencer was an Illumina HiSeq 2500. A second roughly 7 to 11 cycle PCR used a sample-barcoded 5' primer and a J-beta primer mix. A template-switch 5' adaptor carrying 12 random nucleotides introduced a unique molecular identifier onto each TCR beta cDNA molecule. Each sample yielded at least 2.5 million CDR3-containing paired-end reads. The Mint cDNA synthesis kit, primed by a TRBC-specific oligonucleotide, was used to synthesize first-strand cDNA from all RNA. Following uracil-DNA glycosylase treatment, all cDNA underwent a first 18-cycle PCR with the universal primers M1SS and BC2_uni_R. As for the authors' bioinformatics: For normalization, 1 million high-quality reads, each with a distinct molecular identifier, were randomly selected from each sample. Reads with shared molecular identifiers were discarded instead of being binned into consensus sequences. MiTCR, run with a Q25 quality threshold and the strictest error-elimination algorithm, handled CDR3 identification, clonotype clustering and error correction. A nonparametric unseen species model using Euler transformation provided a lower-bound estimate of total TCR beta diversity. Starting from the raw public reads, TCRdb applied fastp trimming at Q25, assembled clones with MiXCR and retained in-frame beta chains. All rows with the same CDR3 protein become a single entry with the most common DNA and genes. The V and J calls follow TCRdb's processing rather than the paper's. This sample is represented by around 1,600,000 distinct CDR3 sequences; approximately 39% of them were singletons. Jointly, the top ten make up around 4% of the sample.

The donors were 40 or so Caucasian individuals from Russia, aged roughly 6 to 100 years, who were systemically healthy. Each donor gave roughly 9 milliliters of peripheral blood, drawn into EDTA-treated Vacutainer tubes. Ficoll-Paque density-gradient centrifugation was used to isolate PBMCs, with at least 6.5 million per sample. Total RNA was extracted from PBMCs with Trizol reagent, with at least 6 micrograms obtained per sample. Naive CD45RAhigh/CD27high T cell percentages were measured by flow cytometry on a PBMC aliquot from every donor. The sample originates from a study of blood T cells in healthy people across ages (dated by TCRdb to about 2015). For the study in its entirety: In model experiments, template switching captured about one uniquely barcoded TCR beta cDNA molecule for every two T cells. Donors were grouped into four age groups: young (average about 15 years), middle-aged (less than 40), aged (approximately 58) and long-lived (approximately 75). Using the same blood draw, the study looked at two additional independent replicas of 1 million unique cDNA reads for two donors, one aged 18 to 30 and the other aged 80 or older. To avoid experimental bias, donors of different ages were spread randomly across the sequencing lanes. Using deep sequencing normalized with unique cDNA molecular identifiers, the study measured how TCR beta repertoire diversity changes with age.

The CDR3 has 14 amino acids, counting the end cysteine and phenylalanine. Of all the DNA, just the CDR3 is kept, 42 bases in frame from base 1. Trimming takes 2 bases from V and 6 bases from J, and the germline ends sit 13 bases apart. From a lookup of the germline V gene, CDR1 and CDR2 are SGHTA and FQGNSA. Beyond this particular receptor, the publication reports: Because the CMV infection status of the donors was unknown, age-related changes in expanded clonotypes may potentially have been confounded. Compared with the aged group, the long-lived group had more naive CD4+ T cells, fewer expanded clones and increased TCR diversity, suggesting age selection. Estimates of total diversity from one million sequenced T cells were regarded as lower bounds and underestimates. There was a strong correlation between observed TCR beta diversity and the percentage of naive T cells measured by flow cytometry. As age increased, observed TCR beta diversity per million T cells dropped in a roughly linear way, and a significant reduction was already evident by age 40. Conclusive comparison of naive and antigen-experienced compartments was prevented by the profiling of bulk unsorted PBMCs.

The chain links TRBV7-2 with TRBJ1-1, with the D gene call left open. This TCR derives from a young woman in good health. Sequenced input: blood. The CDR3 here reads CASSLWAGRSEAFF. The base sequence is TGTGCCAGCAGCTTATGGGCAGGCAGATCTGAAGCTTTCTTT.